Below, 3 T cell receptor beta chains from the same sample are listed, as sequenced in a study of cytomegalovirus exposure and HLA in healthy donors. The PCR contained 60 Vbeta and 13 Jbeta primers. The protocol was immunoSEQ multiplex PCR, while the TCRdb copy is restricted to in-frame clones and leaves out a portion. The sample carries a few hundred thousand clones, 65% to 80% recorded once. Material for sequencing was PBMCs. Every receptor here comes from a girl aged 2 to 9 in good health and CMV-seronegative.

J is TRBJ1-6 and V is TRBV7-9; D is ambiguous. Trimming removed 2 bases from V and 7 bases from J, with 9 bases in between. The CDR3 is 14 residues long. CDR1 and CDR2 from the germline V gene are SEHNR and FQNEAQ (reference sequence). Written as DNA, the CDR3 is TGTGCCAGCAGCTTACTCGGCGGGAATTCACCCCTCCACTTT. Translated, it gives CASSLLGGNSPLHF. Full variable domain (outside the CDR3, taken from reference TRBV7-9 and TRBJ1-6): DTGVSQNPRHKITKRGQNVTFRCDPISEHNRLYWYRQTLGQGPEFLTYFQNEAQLEKSRLLSDRFSAERPKGSFSTLEIQRTEQGDSAMYLCASSLLGGNSPLHFGNGTRLTVT.

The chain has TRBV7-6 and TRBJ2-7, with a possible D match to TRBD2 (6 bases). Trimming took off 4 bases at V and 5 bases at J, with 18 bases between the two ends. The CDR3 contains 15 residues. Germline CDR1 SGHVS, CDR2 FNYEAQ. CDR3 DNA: TGTGCCAGCAGCTACTCGGGACTTGCCGGGGACGAGCAGTACTTC. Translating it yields CASSYSGLAGDEQYF.

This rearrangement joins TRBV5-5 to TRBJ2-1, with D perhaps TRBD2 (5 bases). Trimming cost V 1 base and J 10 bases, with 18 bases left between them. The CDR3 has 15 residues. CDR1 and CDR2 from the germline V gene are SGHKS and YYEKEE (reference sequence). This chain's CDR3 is CASSLYLGSAREQFF. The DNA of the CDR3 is TGTGCCAGCAGCTTGTATCTAGGGAGTGCGCGGGAGCAGTTCTTC.